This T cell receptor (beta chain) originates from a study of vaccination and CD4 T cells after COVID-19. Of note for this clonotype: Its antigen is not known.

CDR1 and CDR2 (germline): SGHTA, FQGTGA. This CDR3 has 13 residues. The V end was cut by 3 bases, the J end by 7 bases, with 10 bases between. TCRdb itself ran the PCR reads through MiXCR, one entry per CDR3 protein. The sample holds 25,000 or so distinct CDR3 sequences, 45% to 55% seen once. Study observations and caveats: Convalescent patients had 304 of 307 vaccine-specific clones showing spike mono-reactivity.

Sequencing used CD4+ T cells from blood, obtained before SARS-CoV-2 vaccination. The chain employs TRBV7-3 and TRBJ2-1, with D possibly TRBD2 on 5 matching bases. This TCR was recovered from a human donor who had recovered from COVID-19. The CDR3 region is CASSFGEWNEQFF. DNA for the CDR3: TGTGCCAGCAGCTTCGGGGAGTGGAATGAGCAGTTCTTC.